This T cell receptor beta chain was identified during a study of blood T cell repertoires in COVID-19. Clones were read by immunoSEQ multiplex PCR, and TCRdb kept only the in-frame ones, dropping some. The sample lists more than 110,000 clones; approximately 87% were seen once. CDR3 size: 14 residues. Germline V gene data show CDR1 as GTSNPN and CDR2 as SVGIG (reference sequence). The V end lost 8 bases, the J end lost 4 bases, and 15 bases lay between the germline ends. The rearrangement uses TRBV30 and TRBJ1-6; D may be TRBD1 (5 bases). The material sequenced was peripheral blood. The source is a woman between 40 and 50 years old with acute or convalescent COVID-19. CDR3 residues: CAAEGAKYNSPLHF. CDR3 DNA: TGTGCCGCGGAAGGGGCGAAGTATAATTCACCCCTCCACTTT.